Below, 16 T cell receptor beta chains from the same sample are listed, as sequenced in a study of T-cell reconstitution after alpha-beta-depleted transplantation in children. As it was prepared, the TCRbeta library received unique molecular identifiers. A single record per CDR3 protein comes from TCRdb applying MiXCR to the PCR reads. The sample carries about 480,000 distinct CDR3 sequences, around 13% recorded once. The material was PBMCs from the stem cell graft donor, obtained from the stem cell graft. These receptors were obtained from a human donor who donated a stem cell graft to a child with combined immunodeficiency.

The genes are TRBV7-9 and TRBJ2-5; D is uncertain. The CDR3 has 15 residues. V lost 1 base to trimming and J lost 5 bases, with 14 bases between them. Germline lookup yields CDR1 SEHNR and CDR2 FQNEAQ (reference sequence). The CDR3 DNA follows: TGTGCCAGCAGCTTAGAGGGTGCCGGATGGGAGACCCAGTACTTC. It encodes CASSLEGAGWETQYF.

This clonotype occurred many times. The genes are TRBV29-1 and TRBJ2-1; 8 bases align to TRBD1. V lost 3 bases and J lost 1; bases outside the gene matches: 8. Germline V CDR1 and CDR2: SQVTM, ANQGSEA. The CDR3 is 16 residues long. The CDR3 protein is CSVEGTDRGSYNEQFF. Here the CDR3 DNA reads TGCAGCGTTGAGGGAACCGACAGGGGATCCTACAATGAGCAGTTCTTC.

This clonotype was recorded a few times. This chain links TRBV27 with TRBJ1-4; D gene unclear. V lost 0 bases, J lost 2 bases, and 13 bases lay in between. The CDR3 is 17 amino acids. CDR1 and CDR2 (germline): MNHEY, SMNVEV (reference sequence). This CDR3 reads CASSLSNGFGTNEKLFF. CDR3 in DNA: TGTGCCAGCAGTTTATCCAACGGGTTCGGCACTAATGAAAAACTGTTTTTT.

The sample holds many counts of this clonotype. The chain couples TRBV9 to TRBJ2-3; D possibly matches TRBD1 or TRBD2 (6 bases each). The V end was cut by 8 bases, the J end by 2 bases, with 12 bases between. Germline CDR1 SGDLS, CDR2 YYNGEE. CDR3 size: 13 residues. The CDR3 sequence is CASGGTPTDTQYF. CDR3 coding DNA: TGTGCCAGTGGAGGGACACCCACAGATACGCAGTATTTT.

This clonotype showed up just a few times. The V call is TRBV5-1, the J call TRBJ2-2; TRBD1 matches at 8 bases. V was pared by 2 bases and J by 7 bases, with 19 bases of the junction left unmatched. Germline values: CDR1 SGHRS, CDR2 YFSETQ. The CDR3 has 19 residues. The CDR3 DNA reads as TGCGCCAGCAGCTTCACCCGACCCAAGGACAGGGCCGGGATCGGGGAGCTGTTTTTT. It specifies CASSFTRPKDRAGIGELFF.

The chain links TRBV18 to TRBJ2-2, with D tentatively TRBD1 (5 bases). Germline CDR1 is KGHSH and CDR2 is LQKENI. Trimming pared 1 base from V and 7 bases from J, leaving 13 bases between. The length of the CDR3 is 15 residues. The CDR3 DNA follows: TGTGCCAGCTCACCACGCCCAGGGATCGACGGGGAGCTGTTTTTT. It translates to CASSPRPGIDGELFF.

This clonotype appeared many times. The J gene is TRBJ2-5, the V gene TRBV20-1; no clear D gene. This CDR3 region has 12 residues. Trimming pared 6 bases from V and 5 bases from J, leaving 13 bases between. The V gene's germline CDR1 is DFQATT and CDR2 SNEGSKA (reference sequence). CDR3 coding DNA: TGCAGTGCGGATTCTCTAGACGAGACCCAGTACTTC. Translation: CSADSLDETQYF.

This chain uses TRBV9 with TRBJ1-1; D is perhaps TRBD1 (6 bases). The CDR3 has 15 amino acids. Trimming cost V 0 bases and J 4 bases, with 13 bases left between them. Germline-derived CDR1 and CDR2 are SGDLS and YYNGEE. For the CDR3, the DNA is TGTGCCAGCAGCGTAGAGTGGGGGCTAGGCACTGAAGCTTTCTTT. Protein product: CASSVEWGLGTEAFF.

The CDR3: CASSPSIISNEKLFF. DNA for the CDR3: TGTGCCAGCAGTCCATCCATCATCTCTAATGAAAAACTGTTTTTT. The V gene is TRBV12-3 or TRBV12-4, the J gene TRBJ1-4; the D is unclear. This CDR3 spans 15 amino acids. Trimming stripped 5 bases from V and 3 bases from J, with 13 bases between.

This clonotype has a count of ten or more. The rearrangement uses TRBV11-1 and TRBJ2-1; the match to TRBD2 covers 7 bases. CDR1 is SGHAT, CDR2 FQDESV, per germline (reference sequence). The CDR3 spans 12 residues. Unmatched junction bases numbered 4, after V lost 5 bases and J lost 9 bases. The CDR3 protein is CASSPWGGEQFF. The DNA of the CDR3 is TGTGCCAGCAGCCCATGGGGGGGTGAGCAGTTCTTC.

The gene calls are TRBV7-2 and TRBJ2-3; TRBD2 agrees at 9 bases. CDR1 SGHTA and CDR2 FQGNSA come from the germline V gene. The CDR3 sequence is 16 residues long. With V trimmed by 5 bases and J by 2 bases, 8 bases remained unmatched. CDR3 in amino acids: CASSPLTSGYTDTQYF. The CDR3 DNA follows: TGTGCCAGCAGCCCCCTGACTAGCGGATACACAGATACGCAGTATTTT.

This clonotype has at least ten counts. The gene calls are TRBV7-8 and TRBJ2-7; tentatively, D is TRBD2 (6 bases). The CDR3 is 14 amino acids. Germline CDR1 reads SGHVS; CDR2 reads FQNEAQ. Trimming pared 5 bases from V and 2 bases from J, leaving 13 bases between. CDR3: CASSHRTNTYEQYF. In nucleotides, the CDR3 is TGTGCCAGCAGCCACCGGACTAATACCTACGAGCAGTACTTC. Complete variable domain (other parts from reference TRBV7-8 and TRBJ2-7): GAGVSQSPRYKVAKRGQDVALRCDPISGHVSLFWYQQALGQGPEFLTYFQNEAQLDKSGLPSDRFFAERPEGSVSTLKIQRTQQEDSAVYLCASSHRTNTYEQYFGPGTRLTVT.

V usage is TRBV18 and J usage is TRBJ2-1, with 11 bases identical to TRBD2. V shed 10 bases and J 4 bases; nucleotides not matched to a gene: 9. There are 15 residues in the CDR3. Germline V gives CDR1 KGHSH, CDR2 LQKENI. The CDR3 DNA reads TGTGCCACCTACGCCGGGACTAGCGGTTACAATGAGCAGTTCTTC. Protein sequence: CATYAGTSGYNEQFF.

J is TRBJ2-7 and V is TRBV6-6, with no clear D. V was shortened by 0 bases and J by 4 bases, with 7 bases between the two germline ends. Per germline, CDR1 MNHNY and CDR2 SVGAGI (reference sequence). The CDR3 has 13 residues. CDR3 nucleotides: TGTGCCAGCAGTTACTCTCTCCGGTACGAGCAGTACTTC. This gives the protein CASSYSLRYEQYF.

There are a few counts of this clonotype. The chain carries TRBV12-3 or TRBV12-4 and TRBJ2-2, with D unclear. V was trimmed by 8 bases and J by 2 bases, leaving 6 bases between them. The CDR3 is made up of 12 amino acids. The CDR3 loop reads CASYHNTGELFF. In nucleotides, the CDR3 is TGTGCCAGCTATCATAACACCGGGGAGCTGTTTTTT.

This clonotype was counted only a few times. V and J are TRBV6-5 and TRBJ2-7; perhaps D is TRBD1 or TRBD2 (5 bases each). The CDR3 is 15 residues long. Germline V gene sequence: CDR1 MNHEY, CDR2 SVGAGI. V was clipped by 6 bases and J by 2 bases, with 17 bases between them. The CDR3 here is CASRLSSGTPYEQYF. The CDR3 DNA sequence: TGTGCCAGCAGATTATCCTCCGGGACGCCCTACGAGCAGTACTTC.